This T cell receptor beta chain emerged from a study of tumor and adjacent non-tumor tissue in lung cancer. Overall study: There were some 11 adenocarcinoma, a couple of squamous cell carcinoma and 1 small cell lung cancer cases. On average, productive TCRbeta reads reached roughly 4 million per sample.

Regarding this clonotype: Its antigen is not identified.

This CDR3 comprises 14 residues. V was shortened by 7 bases and J by 2 bases, with 16 bases between the two germline ends. The germline V gene encodes CDR1 DFQATT and CDR2 SNEGSKA (reference sequence). Three rounds of nested PCR, following a modified ARM-PCR protocol, produced the TCRbeta library. TCRdb recomputed calls from the multiplex PCR reads with MiXCR, one row per CDR3 protein. The sample lists some 68,000 distinct CDR3 sequences; around 82% were seen once. Overall study findings and caveats: TCR diversity was significantly greater in tumor than normal lung tissue.

This sample's RNA came from whole unsorted tissue. The normal lung tissue was taken more than 3 cm from the tumor edge. Chemotherapy-naive patients with new lung cancer underwent thoracic surgery in China, August–late 2014. The specimen was distant non-tumor lung tissue. V and J are TRBV20-1 and TRBJ2-3; the D is unclear. The sequence came from a man between 60 and 75 years old with non-small cell lung cancer. The CDR3 is CSVLFWVHTDTQYF. CDR3 sequence (DNA): TGCAGTGTCCTTTTCTGGGTACACACAGATACGCAGTATTTT.